This entry describes one TCR beta chain. One end of the junction is discordant with germline, which a read error may explain. The data were taken from a study of blood T cell repertoires in COVID-19. The germline V gene has CDR1 SSHAT and CDR2 FNYEAQ (reference sequence). CDR3 size: 15 residues. Per the original data handling: Reference gene primer amplification in the assay estimated nucleated cell counts. The table came from immunoSEQ multiplex PCR; TCRdb's copy has only in-frame clones and leaves some out. V and J calls plus clone size are reproduced from that table; the DNA served to infer D and trimming. The table shows roughly 120,000 clones, with around four fifths occurring only once.

The source material was peripheral blood. This TCR was sampled from a man aged 30 to 39 with acute or convalescent COVID-19. This chain uses TRBV7-7 with TRBJ2-5, with TRBD1 identical over 7 bases. The CDR3 DNA sequence: TGTGCTAGCAGCTTAGGGGCACAGGGGATGGAGACCCAGTACTTC. Protein product: CASSLGAQGMETQYF. The full variable domain, completed using reference TRBV7-7 and TRBJ2-5, is GAGVSQSPRYKVTKRGQDVTLRCDPISSHATLYWYQQALGQGPEFLTYFNYEAQPDKSGLPSDRFSAERPEGSISTLTIQRTEQRDSAMYRCASSLGAQGMETQYFGPGTRLLVL.